A single T cell receptor (beta chain) is shown here with its context. The germline gives CDR1 SGHKS, CDR2 YYEKEE (reference sequence). V shed 4 bases, J shed 7 bases, and the junction held 13 bases outside the gene matches. The CDR3 runs to 16 residues. This record comes from a study of T cell changes during pregnancy in multiple sclerosis. Some clones are missing from TCRdb's copy, which holds only in-frame ones; the method was immunoSEQ multiplex PCR. Here the sample spans 60,000 or so clones, around 90% being singletons. The rearrangement links TRBV5-5 to TRBJ1-5; 8 positions agree with TRBD1. The sample was CD4+ T cells from peripheral blood mononuclear cells, taken after pregnancy. The clonotype was recovered from a female donor in good health, enrolled as a control in a pregnancy study. CDR3 residues: CASSLEGQGPRQPQHF. The DNA of the CDR3 is TGTGCCAGCAGCCTGGAAGGACAGGGCCCCAGGCAGCCCCAGCATTTT.